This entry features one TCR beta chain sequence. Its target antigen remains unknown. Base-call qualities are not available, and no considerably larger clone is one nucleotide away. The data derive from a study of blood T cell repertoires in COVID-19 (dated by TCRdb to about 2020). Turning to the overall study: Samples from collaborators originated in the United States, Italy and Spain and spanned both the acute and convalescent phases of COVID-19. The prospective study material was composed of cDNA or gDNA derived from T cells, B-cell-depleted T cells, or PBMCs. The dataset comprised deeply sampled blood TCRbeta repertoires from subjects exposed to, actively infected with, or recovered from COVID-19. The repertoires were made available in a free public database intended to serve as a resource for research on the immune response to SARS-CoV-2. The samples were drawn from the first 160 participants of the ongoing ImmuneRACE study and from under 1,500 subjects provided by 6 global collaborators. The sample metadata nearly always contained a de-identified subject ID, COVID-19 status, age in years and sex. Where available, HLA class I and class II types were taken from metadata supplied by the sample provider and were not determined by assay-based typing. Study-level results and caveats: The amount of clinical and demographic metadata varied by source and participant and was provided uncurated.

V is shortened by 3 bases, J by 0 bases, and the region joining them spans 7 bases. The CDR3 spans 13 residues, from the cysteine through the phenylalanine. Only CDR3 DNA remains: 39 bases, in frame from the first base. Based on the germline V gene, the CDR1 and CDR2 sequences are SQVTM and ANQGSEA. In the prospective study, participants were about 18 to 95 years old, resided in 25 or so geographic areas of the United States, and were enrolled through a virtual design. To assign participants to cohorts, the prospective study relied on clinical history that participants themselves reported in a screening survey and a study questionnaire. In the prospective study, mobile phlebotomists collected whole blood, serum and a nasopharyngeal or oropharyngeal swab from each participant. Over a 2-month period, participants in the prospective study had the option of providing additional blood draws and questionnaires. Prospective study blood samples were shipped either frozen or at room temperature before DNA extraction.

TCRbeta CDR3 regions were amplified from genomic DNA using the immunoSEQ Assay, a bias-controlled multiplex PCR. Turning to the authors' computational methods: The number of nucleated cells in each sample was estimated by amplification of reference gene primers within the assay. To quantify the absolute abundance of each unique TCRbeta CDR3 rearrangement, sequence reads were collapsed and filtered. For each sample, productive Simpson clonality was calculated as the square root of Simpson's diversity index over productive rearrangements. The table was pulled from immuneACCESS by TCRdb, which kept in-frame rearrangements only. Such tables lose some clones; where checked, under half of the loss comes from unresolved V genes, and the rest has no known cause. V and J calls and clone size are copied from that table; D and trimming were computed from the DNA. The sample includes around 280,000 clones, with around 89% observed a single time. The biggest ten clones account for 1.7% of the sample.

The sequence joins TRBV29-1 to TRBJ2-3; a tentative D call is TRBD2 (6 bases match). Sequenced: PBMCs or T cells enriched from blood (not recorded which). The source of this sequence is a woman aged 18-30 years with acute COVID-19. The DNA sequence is TGCAGCGTTGAGGGACTGAGCACAGATACGCAGTATTTT. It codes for CSVEGLSTDTQYF.